These T cell receptor beta chains were read from a single sample in a study of blood T cells in healthy people across ages. One entry per CDR3 protein, called by TCRdb with MiXCR from the 5' RACE reads. Among around 900,000 distinct CDR3 sequences listed, more than 25% were seen once. Specimen: blood. These receptors all come from a woman aged 80 or older in good health. CDR3s leave out the opening cysteine and the closing phenylalanine or tryptophan. The order of the fields is V gene, clone size, J gene, D gene, CDR3 protein. The D gene is left open where the match is weak. Clone size is shown for a subset of rows, as once, few, many or a class of expanded clone.

TRBV3-1	many	TRBJ2-1	-	ASSHSLGRTYNEQF
TRBV2	-	TRBJ2-5	TRBD2	ATASGYLGQY
TRBV10-3	many	TRBJ2-6	-	AIRDSSGANVLT
TRBV29-1	-	TRBJ2-5	TRBD2	SVGLARGETQY
TRBV12-3/TRBV12-4	-	TRBJ1-1	TRBD1	ASSWGGGTGRTEAF
TRBV5-1	many	TRBJ2-5	TRBD1	ASRNGQGDWETQY
TRBV12-3/TRBV12-4	many	TRBJ1-5	-	ASTPNGGNQPQH
TRBV20-1	few	TRBJ1-5	-	SVGNQPQH
TRBV20-1	-	TRBJ2-1	-	SAKTVPTYYNEQF
TRBV6-2/TRBV6-3	few	TRBJ2-7	-	ASSPLRGASYEQY
TRBV12-3/TRBV12-4	many	TRBJ1-2	TRBD1	ASSSSDRGAFNYGYT
TRBV6-1	few	TRBJ1-3	-	ASSEYRGRGGNTIY
TRBV14	many	TRBJ2-1	TRBD1	ASSRDRTGAFSYNEQF
TRBV7-2	-	TRBJ1-1	-	ASSLSGDPEAF
TRBV6-2/TRBV6-3	-	TRBJ2-1	-	ASCGRSYNEQF
TRBV20-1	-	TRBJ1-5	-	SARSPIQEKGNQPQH
TRBV28	once	TRBJ2-3	-	ASDARRRDTQY
TRBV6-2/TRBV6-3	many	TRBJ2-5	-	ASSYQRQETQY
TRBV7-7	-	TRBJ2-5	-	ASSLGQTGPLETQY
TRBV24-1	few	TRBJ2-3	-	ATSDLFADTQY
TRBV5-1	many	TRBJ2-3	-	ACASADTQY
TRBV20-1	many	TRBJ2-7	-	SAAQGNEQY
TRBV20-1	many	TRBJ1-2	TRBD1	SVKTGELYGYT
TRBV7-2	few	TRBJ2-2	TRBD2	ASSPGGGNTGELF
TRBV6-5	many	TRBJ1-2	-	ASSYSSGGGRSNYGYT
TRBV7-2	many	TRBJ1-5	-	ASSLQASNQPQH
TRBV7-2	many	TRBJ1-5	-	ASSQQGPNQPQH
TRBV5-1	few	TRBJ1-2	-	ASSLTGSLNYGYT
TRBV5-1	once	TRBJ2-5	-	ASSSGQPLQETQY
TRBV25-1	-	TRBJ1-3	-	ASGEWGTGNTIY
TRBV21-1	-	TRBJ1-6	-	ASTIGTLALH
TRBV6-6	many	TRBJ1-1	-	ASSYSGLNTEAF
TRBV20-1	-	TRBJ2-3	TRBD1	SARGGTGADTQY
TRBV5-1	-	TRBJ1-2	-	TSSLGDSNYGYT
TRBV20-1	-	TRBJ2-1	-	SARILAGEQF
TRBV6-2/TRBV6-3	few	TRBJ1-1	TRBD1	ASTWTGSEAF